The 22 T cell receptor beta chains in this list originate from one sample, sequenced in a study of response to subunit inactivated influenza vaccine. TCRdb processed the RT-PCR reads anew with MiXCR; each CDR3 protein has one entry. The sample has 750,000 to 850,000 distinct CDR3 sequences, 15% to 20% seen once; the top ten hold 11%. The specimen comprised PBMCs from blood, sampled less than 6 days after vaccination. Source of these receptors: a man in his fifties or sixties who received an inactivated influenza vaccine.

This clonotype appeared a few times. This chain uses TRBV4-2 with TRBJ2-7; TRBD2 might be the D (6 bases). The V and J ends lost 5 bases and 10 bases respectively, with 18 bases between them. The CDR3 totals 13 residues. Germline assignment: CDR1 LGHNA and CDR2 YNFKEQ. The chain's CDR3 is CASSVRSGDIQYF. The CDR3 bases are TGTGCCAGCAGCGTAAGATCGGGGGATATTCAGTACTTC.

In its sample, this clonotype was seen a few times. V and J are TRBV12-3 or TRBV12-4 and TRBJ2-1, with 8 bases fitting TRBD2. The trim removed 5 bases at V and 6 bases at J, leaving 12 bases unmatched. This CDR3 region has 16 residues. Here the CDR3 DNA reads TGTGCCAGCAGTAAATCAGCGGGAGTAGGAGGCAATGAGCAGTTCTTC. Translating gives CASSKSAGVGGNEQFF.

The V and J genes are TRBV7-9 and TRBJ2-7; 7 nucleotides agree with TRBD1. Germline V gives CDR1 SEHNR, CDR2 FQNEAQ (reference sequence). The junction had 6 bases not matched to a gene; V was cut back by 1 base and J by 0 bases. This CDR3 has 16 residues. CDR3 DNA: TGTGCCAGCAGCTTAGGACCCGGACAGGCCTCCTACGAGCAGTACTTC. This encodes CASSLGPGQASYEQYF.

The gene calls are TRBV9 and TRBJ1-6; 9 positions agree with TRBD1. V was pared by 2 bases and J by 7 bases, with 7 bases of the junction left unmatched. This CDR3 is 16 amino acids long. CDR1 SGDLS and CDR2 YYNGEE come from the germline V gene. CDR3 DNA: TGTGCCAGCAGCGTGGGACAGGGTTATGGAAATTCACCCCTCCACTTT. Translated: CASSVGQGYGNSPLHF.

This clonotype was counted many times. The CDR3 here is CASSLSSGREWEETQYF. The CDR3 DNA follows: TGCGCCAGCAGCTTATCCAGCGGGAGAGAGTGGGAAGAGACCCAGTACTTC. The rearrangement joins TRBV5-1 to TRBJ2-5, with TRBD2 matching over 8 bases. Germline CDR1 and CDR2: SGHRS and YFSETQ. The length of the CDR3 is 17 residues. After removal of 2 bases from V and 3 bases from J, the junction contained 12 bases not matched to a gene.

This chain connects TRBV5-6 to TRBJ2-3, with D perhaps matching TRBD2 (5 bases). V lost 4 bases to trimming and J lost 4 bases, with 19 bases between them. CDR1 is SGHDT, CDR2 YYEEEE, per germline. The length of the CDR3 is 16 residues. CDR3 DNA sequence: TGTGCCAGCAGCCGGCGGGTCGATCCCCAACCAGATACGCAGTATTTT. As protein: CASSRRVDPQPDTQYF.

V gene TRBV18 combines with J gene TRBJ2-1, with TRBD1 identical over 9 bases. V gave up 3 bases and J gave up 1 base; unmatched junction bases: 7. CDR1 KGHSH and CDR2 LQKENI come from the germline V gene. CDR3 length: 17 amino acids. The CDR3 sequence is CASSPYRDRASYNEQFF. As DNA, the CDR3 is TGTGCCAGCTCACCTTACCGGGACAGGGCATCCTACAATGAGCAGTTCTTC. Drawing the rest from reference TRBV18 and TRBJ2-1, the complete variable domain is NAGVMQNPRHLVRRRGQEARLRCSPMKGHSHVYWYRQLPEEGLKFMVYLQKENIIDESGMPKERFSAEFPKEGPSILRIQQVVRGDSAAYFCASSPYRDRASYNEQFFGPGTRLTVL.

At least ten counts were recorded for this clonotype. The CDR3 sequence: CSVGGSNQPQHF. The CDR3 DNA follows: TGCAGCGTAGGGGGTAGCAATCAGCCCCAGCATTTT. V usage is TRBV29-1 and J usage is TRBJ1-5, with D possibly matching TRBD1 (6 bases). The CDR3 loop spans 12 amino acids. V lost 6 bases, J lost 0 bases, and 6 bases lay in between. From germline, CDR1 is SQVTM and CDR2 ANQGSEA.

This chain uses TRBV15 with TRBJ1-5; D gene uncertain. This CDR3 has 15 residues. Per germline, CDR1 LNHNV and CDR2 YYDKDF (reference sequence). Trimming pared 0 bases from V and 6 bases from J, leaving 12 bases between. Here the CDR3 reads CATSRDLSRRQPQHF. DNA for the CDR3: TGTGCCACCAGCAGAGATCTTAGTAGACGTCAGCCCCAGCATTTT.

This rearrangement joins TRBV9 to TRBJ2-3; TRBD2 agrees at 7 bases. This CDR3 contains 16 residues. V lost 4 bases, J lost 0 bases, and 8 bases stayed unmatched. Per the germline V gene, CDR1 is SGDLS and CDR2 is YYNGEE. CDR3 coding DNA: TGTGCCAGCAGCTCCCTTGGGGGAGGGAGCACAGATACGCAGTATTTT. It encodes CASSSLGGGSTDTQYF.

The chain combines TRBV5-1 with TRBJ2-7, with D maybe TRBD1 (5 bases). V gave up 7 bases and J gave up 0 bases, with 8 bases separating them. Germline CDR1 is SGHRS and CDR2 is YFSETQ. The length of the CDR3 is 12 residues. The CDR3, as DNA: TGCGCCAGCGGGGCTCACTCCTACGAGCAGTACTTC. It specifies CASGAHSYEQYF. Complete variable domain (other parts from reference TRBV5-1 and TRBJ2-7): KAGVTQTPRYLIKTRGQQVTLSCSPISGHRSVSWYQQTPGQGLQFLFEYFSETQRNKGNFPGRFSGRQFSNSRSEMNVSTLELGDSALYLCASGAHSYEQYFGPGTRLTVT.

This clonotype was seen only a few times. The chain is built from TRBV4-3 and TRBJ2-3; 10 bases align to TRBD2. Germline loops: CDR1 LGHNA, CDR2 YSLEER. J was trimmed by 2 bases and V by 3 bases; bases with no gene match: 8. The CDR3 sequence is 17 residues long. The CDR3 sequence is CASSHLLAGDSTDTQYF. The DNA of the CDR3 is TGCGCCAGCAGCCATCTTCTAGCGGGGGATTCCACAGATACGCAGTATTTT.

The genes are TRBV7-9 and TRBJ2-1; 7 bases are a match to TRBD2. The germline CDR1 and CDR2 sequences are SEHNR and FQNEAQ (reference sequence). CDR3 length: 15 amino acids. Trimming at V came to 3 bases and at J to 8 bases, leaving 10 bases not matched to a gene. The CDR3 region is CASSLLREIGHEQFF. The CDR3 coding sequence is TGTGCCAGCAGCTTGTTGCGGGAGATTGGCCATGAGCAGTTCTTC.

This clonotype appeared a few times. The chain joins TRBV27 to TRBJ2-1; the match to TRBD2 covers 13 bases. The CDR3 covers 16 residues. Trimming at V came to 7 bases and at J to 6 bases, leaving 9 bases not matched to a gene. Germline loops: CDR1 MNHEY, CDR2 SMNVEV (reference sequence). The CDR3 loop reads CASTLGLAGALNEQFF. The CDR3, as DNA: TGTGCCAGCACCCTAGGACTAGCGGGAGCCCTCAATGAGCAGTTCTTC.

As concerns this clonotype: Relative to the germline gene, one junction end is altered; a read error may explain this. This chain uses TRBV7-9 with TRBJ2-7; no reliable D call. The CDR3 has 12 residues. Germline V gene lookup returns CDR1 SEHNR and CDR2 FQNEAQ (reference sequence). The CDR3 sequence: CASSARVYEHYF. In nucleotides, the CDR3 is TGTGCCAGCAGCGCTAGGGTATACGAGCACTACTTC.

The V call is TRBV29-1, the J call TRBJ1-2, with TRBD1 identical over 10 bases. Germline CDR1 is SQVTM and CDR2 is ANQGSEA. V dropped 4 bases and J dropped 5; count of bases not matched to a gene: 4. CDR3 length: 13 residues. The CDR3 sequence: CSVGQGARYGYTF. The CDR3, as DNA: TGCAGCGTTGGACAGGGGGCTCGGTATGGCTACACCTTC. Looking up the rest from reference TRBV29-1 and TRBJ1-2 gives the full variable domain: SAVISQKPSRDICQRGTSLTIQCQVDSQVTMMFWYRQQPGQSLTLIATANQGSEATYESGFVIDKFPISRPNLTFSTLTVSNMSPEDSSIYLCSVGQGARYGYTFGSGTRLTVV.

The rearrangement uses TRBV3-1 and TRBJ2-1; the match to TRBD2 covers 9 bases. Germline loops: CDR1 LGHDT, CDR2 YNNKEL (reference sequence). The V gene end was trimmed by 1 base and the J gene end by 10 bases; junction bases not matched to a gene: 2. The CDR3 runs to 13 residues. The CDR3 protein is CASSQVTSGEQFF. In DNA form, the CDR3 reads TGTGCCAGCAGCCAAGTAACTAGCGGGGAGCAGTTCTTC.

This clonotype occurred many times. This chain joins TRBV20-1 and TRBJ2-7, with 11 bases aligning to TRBD2. The CDR3 runs to 14 residues. After removal of 6 bases from V and 0 bases from J, the junction contained 4 bases not matched to a gene. Germline V gives CDR1 DFQATT, CDR2 SNEGSKA (reference sequence). CDR3 sequence: CSAKTSGVSYEQYF. The CDR3 DNA follows: TGCAGTGCCAAGACTAGCGGGGTCTCCTACGAGCAGTACTTC.

This chain uses TRBV6-2 or TRBV6-3 with TRBJ2-1; 9 bases agree with TRBD2. Germline V gives CDR1 MNHEY, CDR2 SVGEGT. J was trimmed by 7 bases and V by 6 bases; bases with no gene match: 7. This CDR3 has 14 amino acids. As DNA, the CDR3 is TGTGCCAGCAGGAGCGGGGGGCCGTTGAATGAGCAGTTCTTC. The encoded protein is CASRSGGPLNEQFF.

This chain joins TRBV4-3 and TRBJ2-1; perhaps TRBD2 as D (6 bases). This CDR3 contains 13 residues. Trimming shortened V by 6 bases and J by 8 bases, and 14 bases separated the two germline ends. Germline values: CDR1 LGHNA, CDR2 YSLEER. The DNA of the CDR3 is TGCGCCAGCAGTCAGAGACTAGTTGATGAGCAGTTCTTC. Its protein is CASSQRLVDEQFF.

This clonotype was recorded a few times. The rearrangement uses TRBV15 and TRBJ2-3; D unclear. The CDR3 is 15 residues long. V was clipped by 0 bases and J by 1 base, with 8 bases between them. CDR1 is LNHNV, CDR2 YYDKDF, per germline (reference sequence). Written as DNA, the CDR3 is TGTGCCACCAGCAGAGATCCGGCCCGCACAGATACGCAGTATTTT. The encoded protein is CATSRDPARTDTQYF. Drawing the rest from reference TRBV15 and TRBJ2-3, the complete variable domain is DAMVIQNPRYQVTQFGKPVTLSCSQTLNHNVMYWYQQKSSQAPKLLFHYYDKDFNNEADTPDNFQSRRPNTSFCFLDIRSPGLGDTAMYLCATSRDPARTDTQYFGPGTRLTVL.

The chain couples TRBV5-5 to TRBJ2-4, with 7 bases matching TRBD2. CDR3 length: 16 amino acids. V shed 0 bases, J shed 0 bases, and the junction held 3 bases outside the gene matches. Germline CDR1 SGHKS, CDR2 YYEKEE (reference sequence). CDR3 sequence reads: CASSLAGRLAKNIQYF. The CDR3 DNA is TGTGCCAGCAGCTTGGCCGGGAGGCTAGCCAAAAACATTCAGTACTTC.